The 28 T cell receptor beta chains in this list originate from one sample, sequenced in a study of T cell responses to AZD1222 COVID-19 vaccine. Generated by immunoSEQ multiplex PCR, the TCRdb table keeps only in-frame clones and is missing some. The sample shows about 130,000 clones, more than 75% of them seen only once. The sequencing here drew on peripheral blood, taken on day 0 of AZD1222 vaccination. These receptors originate from an adult in good health.

The rearrangement uses TRBV27 and TRBJ2-2, with TRBD2 identical over 13 bases. This CDR3 contains 16 residues. Germline CDR1 MNHEY, CDR2 SMNVEV (reference sequence). V was clipped by 5 bases and J by 5 bases; unmatched bases: 5. In DNA form, the CDR3 reads TGTGCCAGCAGTCCACTAGCGGGGGGGCATACCGGGGAGCTGTTTTTT. It yields the protein CASSPLAGGHTGELFF.

This rearrangement joins TRBV3-1 (or the pseudogene TRBV3-2) to TRBJ1-2; D gene ambiguous. The CDR3 contains 14 residues. Germline assignment: CDR1 LGHDT and CDR2 YNNKEL (reference sequence). V was clipped by 3 bases and J by 8 bases, with 16 bases between them. The CDR3 DNA reads as TGTGCCAGCAGCCATCTTTTCGGGGAAAGAGGCTACACCTTC. The encoded protein is CASSHLFGERGYTF.

The V call is TRBV2, the J call TRBJ2-2; weak D call: TRBD1 (5 bases). Trimming cost V 7 bases and J 1 base, with 13 bases left between them. The CDR3 spans 15 residues. The germline V gene encodes CDR1 SNHLY and CDR2 FYNNEI. CDR3 sequence (DNA): TGTGCCAGCACCCCAACAACAGGGAACACCGGGGAGCTGTTTTTT. Translation gives CASTPTTGNTGELFF.

This chain links TRBV6-5 with TRBJ2-7; 12 positions match TRBD1. Germline lookup yields CDR1 MNHEY and CDR2 SVGAGI. The CDR3 spans 15 residues. The V and J ends lost 4 bases and 5 bases, in that order; junction bases with no gene match: 6. CDR3 nucleotide sequence: TGTGCCAGCAGTTCCAGAGGGACAGGGGGCAACGAGCAGTACTTC. It encodes CASSSRGTGGNEQYF.

V and J are TRBV3-1 (or the pseudogene TRBV3-2) and TRBJ1-3; no clear D gene. Between the trimmed V and J ends, which lost 2 bases and 4 bases, there was a span of 12 bases. From germline, CDR1 is LGHDT and CDR2 YNNKEL (reference sequence). The CDR3 contains 15 residues. CDR3 residues: CASSQIFGWGNTIYF. As DNA, the CDR3 is TGTGCCAGCAGCCAAATTTTCGGGTGGGGAAACACCATATATTTT.

V gene TRBV9 combines with J gene TRBJ2-3, with D hard to call. The CDR3 runs to 14 residues. V dropped 4 bases and J dropped 6 bases, with 15 bases sitting between them. Germline V gives CDR1 SGDLS, CDR2 YYNGEE. In nucleotides, the CDR3 is TGTGCCAGCAGCCCCTCCGCCTTTTCGGATACGCAGTATTTT. It encodes CASSPSAFSDTQYF.

The chain couples TRBV18 to TRBJ2-7; D unclear. Germline values: CDR1 KGHSH, CDR2 LQKENI. V lost 3 bases, J lost 3 bases, and 6 bases lay in between. This CDR3 comprises 12 residues. CDR3 loop: CASSPRGYEQYF. The CDR3 nucleotides read TGTGCCAGCTCACCCCGAGGCTACGAGCAGTACTTC.

V and J are TRBV5-1 and TRBJ1-3; 12 bases are a match to TRBD1. The CDR3 extends over 16 amino acids. Germline trimming cut 4 bases from V and 2 bases from J; bases unmatched to any gene: 4. Germline V gives CDR1 SGHRS, CDR2 YFSETQ. The CDR3 bases are TGCGCCAGCAGCGGGGGACAGGGGGCACCTGGAAACACCATATATTTT. Its protein is CASSGGQGAPGNTIYF. Based on the CDR3 plus reference TRBV5-1 and TRBJ1-3, the full variable domain is KAGVTQTPRYLIKTRGQQVTLSCSPISGHRSVSWYQQTPGQGLQFLFEYFSETQRNKGNFPGRFSGRQFSNSRSEMNVSTLELGDSALYLCASSGGQGAPGNTIYFGEGSWLTVV.

The rearrangement uses TRBV6-5 and TRBJ1-2; D not certain. This CDR3 has 13 amino acids. Germline assignment: CDR1 MNHEY and CDR2 SVGAGI. The V and J ends lost 10 bases and 4 bases respectively, with 16 bases between them. The CDR3 region has the DNA TGTGCCACCCTCTTAGGAGCAACCTATGGCTACACCTTC. It specifies CATLLGATYGYTF.

The rearrangement uses TRBV5-1 and TRBJ2-3, with 11 positions matching TRBD1. Germline V CDR1 and CDR2: SGHRS, YFSETQ. CDR3 length: 14 residues. V trimming: 7 bases; J trimming: 3 bases; junction bases outside the gene matches: 4. This CDR3 is CASQGTGGTDTQYF. As DNA, the CDR3 is TGCGCCAGCCAAGGGACAGGGGGGACAGATACGCAGTATTTT.

The CDR3 spells CASSSGILGYGYTF. CDR3 nucleotide sequence: TGTGCCAGCAGTTCGGGGATTCTGGGCTATGGCTACACCTTC. V and J are TRBV6-5 and TRBJ1-2, with D uncertain. V lost 4 bases and J 4 bases, leaving 13 bases between the germline ends. Per the germline V gene, CDR1 is MNHEY and CDR2 is SVGAGI. CDR3 length: 14 residues.

V usage is TRBV6-1 and J usage is TRBJ2-7, with 10 bases identical to TRBD2. V trimming: 0 bases; J trimming: 4 bases; junction bases outside the gene matches: 3. Germline-derived CDR1 and CDR2 are MNHNS and SASEGT. This CDR3 comprises 15 residues. The CDR3 DNA sequence: TGTGCCAGCAGTGAAGCTCCTAGCGGGGGATACGAGCAGTACTTC. Translating it yields CASSEAPSGGYEQYF.

V usage is TRBV6-2 or TRBV6-3 and J usage is TRBJ1-1; D ambiguous. V shed 2 bases and J shed 2 bases, with 6 bases lying between them. The CDR3 contains 13 residues. From germline, CDR1 is MNHEY and CDR2 SVGEGT. The CDR3 loop is CASSYERNTEAFF. The DNA for the CDR3 is TGTGCCAGCAGTTACGAACGTAACACTGAAGCTTTCTTT.

This rearrangement joins TRBV14 to TRBJ2-2, with D hard to call. Per germline, CDR1 SGHDN and CDR2 FVKESK. The CDR3 has 15 amino acids. The V end was cut by 0 bases, the J end by 2 bases, with 7 bases between. The CDR3 sequence is CASSQEGANTGELFF. CDR3 coding DNA: TGTGCCAGCAGCCAAGAAGGCGCCAACACCGGGGAGCTGTTTTTT.

The V and J genes are TRBV2 and TRBJ1-4; a weak D match, TRBD1 (5 bases). V lost 7 bases and J 4 bases, leaving 13 bases between the germline ends. CDR1 SNHLY and CDR2 FYNNEI come from the germline V gene. The CDR3 sequence is 14 residues long. As DNA, the CDR3 is TGTGCCAGCATGGGATTGACAGATAATGAAAAACTGTTTTTT. Translation: CASMGLTDNEKLFF.

This chain joins TRBV6-5 and TRBJ1-6; TRBD1 is a possible D gene (6 bases). Trimming left V 2 bases short and J 9 bases short, with 11 bases between. There are 14 residues in the CDR3. Germline lookup yields CDR1 MNHEY and CDR2 SVGAGI. In DNA, the CDR3 is TGTGCCAGCAGTTACAAGACAGGCCCTTCACCCCTCCACTTT. Amino acids: CASSYKTGPSPLHF.

In this sample, this clone turned up a few times. The chain is built from TRBV19 and TRBJ1-5; TRBD1 matches 7 bases. The germline CDR1 and CDR2 sequences are LNHDA and SQIVND (reference sequence). V lost 3 bases to trimming and J lost 10 bases; unmatched junction nucleotides: 6. The CDR3 consists of 13 residues. The CDR3 protein is CASSIDRDQPQHF. The CDR3 DNA reads TGTGCCAGTAGTATTGACAGGGACCAACCCCAGCATTTT.

The chain has TRBV28 and TRBJ2-7, with 7 bases aligning to TRBD1. Germline V CDR1 and CDR2: MDHEN, SYDVKM. The junction had 9 bases not matched to a gene; V was cut back by 8 bases and J by 2 bases. The CDR3 runs to 14 residues. The CDR3 DNA reads TGTGCCAGCGGCACAGGGGCCATCCCCTACGAGCAGTACTTC. It encodes CASGTGAIPYEQYF. The whole variable domain, filled in from reference TRBV28 and TRBJ2-7, reads DVKVTQSSRYLVKRTGEKVFLECVQDMDHENMFWYRQDPGLGLRLIYFSYDVKMKEKGDIPEGYSVSREKKERFSLILESASTNQTSMYLCASGTGAIPYEQYFGPGTRLTVT.

The J gene is TRBJ2-1, the V gene TRBV11-2; no clear D gene. CDR3 size: 13 residues. Per the germline V gene, CDR1 is SGHAT and CDR2 is FQNNGV. V lost 1 base to trimming and J lost 3 bases, with 4 bases between them. CDR3 sequence reads: CASSLALYNEQFF. The CDR3 region has the DNA TGTGCCAGCAGCTTAGCTCTCTACAATGAGCAGTTCTTC.

The rearrangement links TRBV10-3 to TRBJ1-5; 8 bases are shared with TRBD1. This CDR3 comprises 16 residues. The junction had 6 bases not matched to a gene; V was cut back by 3 bases and J by 2 bases. Looked up from germline, CDR1 is ENHRY and CDR2 is SYGVKD. CDR3 coding DNA: TGTGCCATCAGTGAAAATACAGGGGGGGGCAATCAGCCCCAGCATTTT. It encodes CAISENTGGGNQPQHF.

J is TRBJ2-5 and V is TRBV6-2 or TRBV6-3; D gene ambiguous. V was trimmed by 5 bases and J by 5 bases, leaving 9 bases between them. Per the germline V gene, CDR1 is MNHEY and CDR2 is SVGEGT. This CDR3 contains 12 residues. CDR3 loop: CASSPREETQYF. The CDR3, as DNA: TGTGCCAGCAGTCCACGCGAGGAGACCCAGTACTTC.

This chain joins TRBV28 and TRBJ1-5; D might be TRBD1 (5 bases). The CDR3 consists of 12 residues. Germline lookup yields CDR1 MDHEN and CDR2 SYDVKM. V lost 6 bases and J lost 6, with 9 bases in between. The CDR3 sequence: CASRQGVQPQHF. The CDR3 DNA reads TGTGCCAGCAGACAAGGGGTTCAGCCCCAGCATTTT.

This clone was counted between two and nine times. The chain carries TRBV5-1 and TRBJ2-6; D call uncertain. The CDR3 runs 15 residues. Germline assignment: CDR1 SGHRS and CDR2 YFSETQ. Trimming took 1 base from V and 0 from J, leaving 5 bases between them. This CDR3 reads CASSLLGSGANVLTF. For the CDR3, the DNA is TGCGCCAGCAGCTTGCTTGGCTCTGGGGCCAACGTCCTGACTTTC.

About this clone itself: Within the sample, other DNA sequences also encode this same CDR3. The chain is built from TRBV14 and TRBJ1-3; D possibly corresponds to TRBD1 (6 bases). Germline assignment: CDR1 SGHDN and CDR2 FVKESK. The length of the CDR3 is 16 residues. The germline V and J ends were trimmed by 4 bases and 4 bases, with 17 bases remaining between them. The CDR3 DNA is TGTGCCAGCAGCCCCCGGGGGCGTCGGACCGGAAACACCATATATTTT. It is translated as CASSPRGRRTGNTIYF. Full variable domain (missing parts from reference TRBV14 and TRBJ1-3): EAGVTQFPSHSVIEKGQTVTLRCDPISGHDNLYWYRRVMGKEIKFLLHFVKESKQDESGMPNNRFLAERTGGTYSTLKVQPAELEDSGVYFCASSPRGRRTGNTIYFGEGSWLTVV.

V is TRBV3-1 (or the pseudogene TRBV3-2) and J is TRBJ1-5; TRBD1 agrees at 7 bases. The CDR3 covers 15 residues. The V segment lost 4 bases and the J segment 2 bases; nucleotides outside the gene matches: 5. CDR1 LGHDT and CDR2 YNNKEL come from the germline V gene (reference sequence). As DNA, the CDR3 is TGTGCCAGCAGCCTGGGACAGAACGGCAATCAGCCCCAGCATTTT. Translated, it gives CASSLGQNGNQPQHF.

The J gene is TRBJ2-5, the V gene TRBV10-1, with 14 bases matching TRBD2. With 9 bases clipped from V and 5 bases from J, the junction kept 8 bases outside the gene matches. The CDR3 has 15 residues. Per the germline V gene, CDR1 is WNHNN and CDR2 is SYGVQD (reference sequence). The CDR3 loop reads CARNQGLAGAETQYF. As DNA, the CDR3 is TGCGCCAGGAACCAGGGACTAGCGGGGGCTGAGACCCAGTACTTC.

Concerning this clone itself: One end of the junction varies from germline; a read error may be responsible. The rearrangement links TRBV9 to TRBJ2-7, with a weak D call TRBD1 (8 bases). The CDR3 runs to 19 residues. Looked up from germline, CDR1 is SGDLS and CDR2 is YYNGEE. The DNA of the CDR3 is TGTGCCCGCAGCGTAGAGGGGGGGGACAGGATCCTCTACCCGGGTGAGCAGTACTTC. Its translation: CARSVEGGDRILYPGEQYF.

V usage is TRBV6-5 and J usage is TRBJ2-7; no firm D call. The V gene lost 2 bases and the J gene lost 1 base, with 12 bases spanning the gap. In germline, CDR1 is MNHEY, CDR2 SVGAGI. CDR3 size: 15 residues. CDR3 sequence: CASSYVHDLSYEQYF. CDR3 coding DNA: TGTGCCAGCAGTTACGTTCACGATCTGTCCTACGAGCAGTACTTC.